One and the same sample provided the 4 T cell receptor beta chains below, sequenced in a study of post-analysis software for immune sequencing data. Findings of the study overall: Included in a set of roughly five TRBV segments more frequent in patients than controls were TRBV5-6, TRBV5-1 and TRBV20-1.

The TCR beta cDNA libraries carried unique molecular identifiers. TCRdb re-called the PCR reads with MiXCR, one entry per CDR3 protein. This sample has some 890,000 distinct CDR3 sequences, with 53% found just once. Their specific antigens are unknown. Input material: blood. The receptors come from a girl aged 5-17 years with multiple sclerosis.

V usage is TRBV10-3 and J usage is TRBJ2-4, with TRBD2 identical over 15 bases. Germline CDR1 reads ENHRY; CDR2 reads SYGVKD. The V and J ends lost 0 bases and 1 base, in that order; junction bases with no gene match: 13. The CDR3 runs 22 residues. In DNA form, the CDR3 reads TGTGCCATCAGTGAGTCAGGACTAGCGGGAGGGCCCTCGTGGAAGGCCAAAAACATTCAGTACTTC. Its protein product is CAISESGLAGGPSWKAKNIQYF.

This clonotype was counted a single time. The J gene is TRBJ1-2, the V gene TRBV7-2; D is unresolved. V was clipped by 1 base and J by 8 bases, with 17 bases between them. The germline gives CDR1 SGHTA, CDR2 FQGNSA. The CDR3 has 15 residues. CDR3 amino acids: CASSLDLRMVGGYTF. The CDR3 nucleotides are TGTGCCAGCAGCTTAGATCTGAGGATGGTGGGGGGCTACACCTTC.

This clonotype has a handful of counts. The chain's CDR3 is CSAPASGRPLDTQYF. The DNA of the CDR3 is TGCAGTGCTCCCGCTAGCGGGAGGCCTCTAGATACGCAGTATTTT. The rearrangement joins TRBV20-1 to TRBJ2-3, with TRBD2 matching over 11 bases. Unmatched junction bases numbered 9, after V lost 5 bases and J lost 5 bases. Looked up from germline, CDR1 is DFQATT and CDR2 is SNEGSKA (reference sequence). The CDR3 totals 15 residues.

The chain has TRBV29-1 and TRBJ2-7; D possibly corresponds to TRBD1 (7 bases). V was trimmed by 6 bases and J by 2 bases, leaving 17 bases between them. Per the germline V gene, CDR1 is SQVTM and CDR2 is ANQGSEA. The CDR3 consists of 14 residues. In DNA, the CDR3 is TGCAGCGTCGGAGGGTGGCAGGGGGCCTACGAGCAGTACTTC. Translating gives CSVGGWQGAYEQYF.